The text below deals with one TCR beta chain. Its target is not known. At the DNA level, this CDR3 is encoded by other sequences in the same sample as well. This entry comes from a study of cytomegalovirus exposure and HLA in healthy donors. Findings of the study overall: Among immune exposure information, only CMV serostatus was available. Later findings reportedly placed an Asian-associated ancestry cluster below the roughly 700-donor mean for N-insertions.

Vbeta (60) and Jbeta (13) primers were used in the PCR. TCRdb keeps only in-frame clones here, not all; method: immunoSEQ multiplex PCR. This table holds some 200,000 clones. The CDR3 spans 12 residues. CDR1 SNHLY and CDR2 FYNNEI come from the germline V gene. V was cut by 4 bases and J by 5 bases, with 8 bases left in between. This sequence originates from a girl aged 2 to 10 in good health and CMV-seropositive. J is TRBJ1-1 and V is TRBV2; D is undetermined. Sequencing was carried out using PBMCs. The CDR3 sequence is CASSGSGTEAFF. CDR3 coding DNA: TGTGCCAGCAGTGGGTCGGGTACTGAAGCTTTCTTT.